This T cell receptor beta chain was sequenced for a study of OX40 agonist ivuxolimab in advanced cancers. Study-wide findings and caveats: Specificity for antigen went undetermined in the expanded peripheral T cells. At 0.1 to 3.0 mg/kg and by week 6, clonal expansion occurred in CD4+ and CD8+ blood T cells.

Profiling relied on immunoSEQ multiplex PCR, and the TCRdb table lists in-frame clones only, not all of them. Altogether around 53,000 clones are present, around four fifths being singletons, with the ten largest covering around 2.8%. In the case of this clone: Its cognate antigen is unknown.

The receptor comes from an adult with an advanced solid tumor such as melanoma, head and neck, liver or kidney cancer. Here the sequenced sample was CD4+ or CD8+ T cells sorted from blood, taken in a trial of the OX40 agonist ivuxolimab.

CDR3 bases: TGCGCCAGCAGCCAAGATCGGGGCGGTATGGGGGAGACCCAGTACTTC. Translation: CASSQDRGGMGETQYF. The J gene is TRBJ2-5, the V gene TRBV4-3; D possibly matches TRBD1 or TRBD2 (5 bases each). The V gene's germline CDR1 is LGHNA and CDR2 YSLEER. The V end was cut by 0 bases, the J end by 5 bases, with 16 bases between. This CDR3 is built from 16 residues.